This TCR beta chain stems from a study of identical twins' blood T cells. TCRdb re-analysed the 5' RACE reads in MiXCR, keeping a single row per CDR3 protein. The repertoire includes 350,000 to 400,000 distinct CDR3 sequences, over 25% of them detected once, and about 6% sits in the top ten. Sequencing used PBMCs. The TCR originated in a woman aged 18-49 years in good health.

CDR3 residues: CASNPGLKNSPLHF. CDR3 sequence (DNA): TGTGCCAGCAACCCAGGGTTAAAGAATTCACCCCTCCACTTT. The chain uses TRBV9 and TRBJ1-6, with a weak D call TRBD1 (5 bases). The length of the CDR3 is 14 residues. V lost 6 bases and J 7 bases, leaving 14 bases between the germline ends. Looked up from germline, CDR1 is SGDLS and CDR2 is YYNGEE.